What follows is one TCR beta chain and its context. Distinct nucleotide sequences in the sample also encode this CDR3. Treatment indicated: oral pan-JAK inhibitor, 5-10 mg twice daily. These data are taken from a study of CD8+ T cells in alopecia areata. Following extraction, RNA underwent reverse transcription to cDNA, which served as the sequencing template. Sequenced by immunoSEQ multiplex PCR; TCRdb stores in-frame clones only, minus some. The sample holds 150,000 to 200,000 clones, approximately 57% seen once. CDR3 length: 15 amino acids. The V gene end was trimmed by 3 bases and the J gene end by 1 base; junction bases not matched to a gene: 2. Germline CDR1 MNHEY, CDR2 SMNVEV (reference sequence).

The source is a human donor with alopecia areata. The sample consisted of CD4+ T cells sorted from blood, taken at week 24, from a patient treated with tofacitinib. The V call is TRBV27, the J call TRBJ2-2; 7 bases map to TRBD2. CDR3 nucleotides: TGTGCCAGCAGTTTGGAGCGGGGGAACACCGGGGAGCTGTTTTTT. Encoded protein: CASSLERGNTGELFF.